The clone carrying this TCR beta chain was observed at least ten times. The V gene's germline CDR1 is SNHLY and CDR2 FYNNEI. The CDR3 length is 15 residues. V dropped 8 bases and J dropped 6; count of bases not matched to a gene: 11. The data stem from a study of T cells in Graves' hyperthyroidism and ophthalmopathy. It was RNA transcripts that yielded the amplified TCR beta CDR3 regions. A set of HTBI primers served as the primers for a first-round RT-PCR of the TCR CDR3. TCRdb itself ran the multiplex PCR reads through MiXCR, one entry per CDR3 protein. The sample lists fewer than 750,000 distinct CDR3 sequences, more than 14% occurring once.

The sequence was obtained from a woman in her fifties or sixties with Graves' ophthalmopathy. The sample taken for sequencing was blood. The chain joins TRBV2 to TRBJ1-1, with TRBD1 matching 11 bases. The CDR3 protein is CASGGQGAIIAEAFF. The CDR3 bases are TGTGCCAGCGGTGGACAGGGGGCTATTATCGCTGAAGCTTTCTTT.